Shown below are 21 T cell receptor beta chains from a single sample sequenced in a study of shared clonotypes between healthy human individuals (dated by TCRdb to 2020 to 2022). The library was built by means of the immunoSEQ multiplex PCR assay. Sourced from immuneACCESS, this table was stored by TCRdb with only in-frame sequences that have V and J called. A share of the clones is absent; for the studies checked, an unresolved V gene accounts for under half, and the remainder has no known explanation. For this sample the table gives about half a million clones, of which approximately 79% were detected only once. Roughly 12% of the sample is held by the ten biggest clonotypes. Sequenced sample: PBMCs. The receptors shown here come from a woman aged 40 to 50 in good health. Some clones in this sample may be carry-over from other donors' samples.

The chain is built from TRBV5-4 and TRBJ2-7, with 15 bases lining up with TRBD2. V was pared by 3 bases and J by 7 bases, with 2 bases of the junction left unmatched. The CDR3 extends over 14 amino acids. Germline-derived CDR1 and CDR2 are SGHNT and YYREEE (reference sequence). CDR3 amino acids: CASSSGTSGREQYF. CDR3 DNA: TGTGCCAGCAGCTCCGGGACTAGCGGGAGGGAGCAGTACTTC.

The rearrangement joins TRBV28 to TRBJ2-2; weak D call: TRBD2 (5 bases). Trimming stripped 5 bases from V and 6 bases from J, with 13 bases between. Germline V CDR1 and CDR2: MDHEN, SYDVKM. The CDR3 covers 14 residues. Written as DNA, the CDR3 is TGTGCCAGCAGTGTACAAACTAGACCCGGGGAGCTGTTTTTT. It is translated as CASSVQTRPGELFF.

J is TRBJ2-2 and V is TRBV5-8, with 12 bases identical to TRBD2. Per germline, CDR1 SGHTS and CDR2 YDEGEE. The CDR3 length is 18 residues. V trimming: 0 bases; J trimming: 7 bases; junction bases outside the gene matches: 10. CDR3 coding DNA: TGTGCCAGCAGCTTGGCCCCGACTAGCGGGAGTTTTGGCGGGGAGCTGTTTTTT. Translating it yields CASSLAPTSGSFGGELFF.

This chain links TRBV28 with TRBJ2-1, with D perhaps TRBD2 (5 bases). V was clipped by 6 bases and J by 9 bases, with 18 bases between them. CDR3 size: 14 residues. Looked up from germline, CDR1 is MDHEN and CDR2 is SYDVKM. The CDR3 loop is CASSRPGILAEQFF. CDR3 coding DNA: TGTGCCAGCAGCCGGCCCGGGATTTTAGCTGAGCAGTTCTTC.

The chain has TRBV11-2 and TRBJ1-2; no clear D gene. The germline V gene has CDR1 SGHAT and CDR2 FQNNGV. The length of the CDR3 is 11 residues. V was cut by 4 bases and J by 8 bases, with 8 bases left in between. In DNA form, the CDR3 reads TGTGCCAGCAGCTCCTGGACCGGCTACACCTTC. Translated: CASSSWTGYTF.

The chain links TRBV9 to TRBJ2-7, with TRBD2 matching 9 bases. With 0 bases clipped from V and 2 bases from J, the junction kept 6 bases outside the gene matches. CDR1 SGDLS and CDR2 YYNGEE come from the germline V gene. The CDR3 has 16 residues. The CDR3 DNA is TGTGCCAGCAGCGTAGAGGATAGCGGGGGACCCTACGAGCAGTACTTC. Residues: CASSVEDSGGPYEQYF.

This clone came up a few times. The rearrangement uses TRBV2 and TRBJ1-5; D remains unclear. This CDR3 spans 14 amino acids. Trimming left V 3 bases short and J 1 base short, with 7 bases between. CDR1 and CDR2 (germline): SNHLY, FYNNEI. This CDR3 is CASSDPRSNQPQHF. In DNA form, the CDR3 reads TGTGCCAGCAGTGACCCACGCAGCAATCAGCCCCAGCATTTT.

This clone was detected only a few times. J is TRBJ2-1 and V is TRBV11-2, with D possibly matching TRBD2 (5 bases). Per germline, CDR1 SGHAT and CDR2 FQNNGV. The CDR3 extends over 13 amino acids. V lost 5 bases and J 6 bases, leaving 11 bases between the germline ends. CDR3: CASSGGQINEQFF. For the CDR3, the DNA is TGTGCCAGCAGCGGCGGGCAGATCAATGAGCAGTTCTTC.

The chain uses TRBV7-3 and TRBJ1-5, with D possibly matching TRBD1 (5 bases). The CDR3 spans 14 residues. Germline CDR1 reads SGHTA; CDR2 reads FQGTGA. The V end lost 5 bases, the J end lost 6 bases, and 14 bases lay between the germline ends. CDR3 DNA sequence: TGTGCCAGCAGCGGGAGAGGGGTTCGTCAGCCCCAGCATTTT. It specifies CASSGRGVRQPQHF.

The chain links TRBV30 to TRBJ2-2; 11 bases are shared with TRBD2. Trimming cost V 2 bases and J 2 bases; bases outside gene matches: 4. The CDR3 extends over 16 amino acids. Germline CDR1 and CDR2: GTSNPN and SVGIG (reference sequence). This CDR3 is CAWSTGLAANTGELFF. The CDR3 region has the DNA TGTGCCTGGAGTACGGGACTAGCGGCTAACACCGGGGAGCTGTTTTTT. The entire variable domain, with the rest obtained from reference TRBV30 and TRBJ2-2, is as follows: SQTIHQWPATLVQPVGSPLSLECTVEGTSNPNLYWYRQAAGRGLQLLFYSVGIGQISSEVPQNLSASRPQDRQFILSSKKLLLSDSGFYLCAWSTGLAANTGELFFGEGSRLTVL.

Written as DNA, the CDR3 is TGCGCCAGCAGCTGGAGCGGGGATAACACTGAAGCTTTCTTT. As protein: CASSWSGDNTEAFF. V usage is TRBV5-1 and J usage is TRBJ1-1; D is unresolved. In germline, CDR1 is SGHRS, CDR2 YFSETQ. V was pared by 3 bases and J by 2 bases, with 11 bases between. The CDR3 sequence is 14 residues long.

The CDR3: CASSYGTSGHTGELFF. CDR3 sequence (DNA): TGTGCCAGCAGTTACGGGACTAGCGGTCACACCGGGGAGCTGTTTTTT. The V call is TRBV6-5, the J call TRBJ2-2, with 11 bases aligning to TRBD2. Germline CDR1 MNHEY, CDR2 SVGAGI. The CDR3 sequence is 16 residues long. With 2 bases clipped from V and 3 bases from J, the junction kept 2 bases outside the gene matches.

This clone was seen just once. The chain couples TRBV4-3 to TRBJ1-2; perhaps TRBD1 as D (5 bases). The V end lost 3 bases, the J end lost 2 bases, and 10 bases lay between the germline ends. The germline V gene has CDR1 LGHNA and CDR2 YSLEER. The CDR3 sequence is 14 residues long. CDR3 sequence (DNA): TGCGCCAGCAGCCAGGGGGAACCCAACTATGGCTACACCTTC. Amino acids: CASSQGEPNYGYTF.

The V gene is TRBV10-3, the J gene TRBJ2-5; 9 bases align to TRBD2. V gave up 4 bases and J gave up 1 base; unmatched junction bases: 4. The CDR3 runs 15 residues. Germline CDR1 and CDR2: ENHRY and SYGVKD. CDR3 protein: CAISGQTSGQETQYF. The DNA for the CDR3 is TGTGCCATCAGTGGGCAGACTAGCGGCCAAGAGACCCAGTACTTC.

This rearrangement joins TRBV18 to TRBJ2-2; 8 positions agree with TRBD2. In germline, CDR1 is KGHSH, CDR2 LQKENI. The CDR3 is 15 residues long. Trimming removed 3 bases from V and 1 base from J; junction bases left unmatched: 1. CDR3 nucleotide sequence: TGTGCCAGCTCACCCAGCGGGGGGAACACCGGGGAGCTGTTTTTT. It encodes CASSPSGGNTGELFF.

A few counts support this clone. This sample also contains other DNA sequences that code for the same CDR3. The V and J genes are TRBV5-8 and TRBJ2-7; 14 positions agree with TRBD2. CDR1 is SGHTS and CDR2 is YDEGEE in the germline V gene. V gave up 4 bases and J gave up 4 bases; unmatched junction bases: 4. CDR3 length equals 15 residues. Written as DNA, the CDR3 is TGTGCCAGCAGCCTAGGGACTAGCGGGAGTTACGAGCAGTACTTC. Translated: CASSLGTSGSYEQYF.

CDR3 in DNA: TGTGCCAGCAGCCACCGCTGGGGAGCGGGACAAGAGACCCAGTACTTC. Translating gives CASSHRWGAGQETQYF. The V call is TRBV11-2, the J call TRBJ2-5; 7 nucleotides align to TRBD2. The V segment lost 5 bases and the J segment 2 bases; nucleotides outside the gene matches: 11. The germline CDR1 and CDR2 sequences are SGHAT and FQNNGV. This CDR3 is 16 amino acids long.

The CDR3 DNA reads as TGTGCCACGGGGACTATAGCCTACAATGAGCAGTTCTTC. This sequence encodes CATGTIAYNEQFF. The chain joins TRBV6-1 to TRBJ2-1, with 7 bases matching TRBD2. The CDR3 has 13 residues. V shed 10 bases and J 2 bases; nucleotides not matched to a gene: 5. From germline, CDR1 is MNHNS and CDR2 SASEGT.

The genes are TRBV5-5 and TRBJ1-4, with 9 bases matching TRBD1. V lost 4 bases and J lost 4; bases outside the gene matches: 8. Germline lookup yields CDR1 SGHKS and CDR2 YYEKEE (reference sequence). The CDR3 length is 16 residues. The CDR3 DNA sequence: TGTGCCAGCAGCAAAGCAGGACAGGGGTTTAATGAAAAACTGTTTTTT. As protein: CASSKAGQGFNEKLFF.

The chain uses TRBV7-2 and TRBJ2-3; D is undetermined. The CDR3 sequence is 12 residues long. Germline V gives CDR1 SGHTA, CDR2 FQGNSA. Trimming shortened V by 4 bases and J by 4 bases, and 6 bases separated the two germline ends. CDR3 in amino acids: CASSYYADTQYF. The CDR3 nucleotides read TGTGCCAGCAGCTATTACGCAGATACGCAGTATTTT.

The chain is built from TRBV7-8 and TRBJ1-5; D perhaps matches TRBD1 (6 bases). Germline V gene sequence: CDR1 SGHVS, CDR2 FQNEAQ. The CDR3 spans 14 residues. The V gene lost 4 bases and the J gene lost 6 bases, with 13 bases spanning the gap. The CDR3 DNA is TGTGCCAGCAGCTCAAACAGGGCTCGTCAGCCCCAGCATTTT. Protein: CASSSNRARQPQHF.